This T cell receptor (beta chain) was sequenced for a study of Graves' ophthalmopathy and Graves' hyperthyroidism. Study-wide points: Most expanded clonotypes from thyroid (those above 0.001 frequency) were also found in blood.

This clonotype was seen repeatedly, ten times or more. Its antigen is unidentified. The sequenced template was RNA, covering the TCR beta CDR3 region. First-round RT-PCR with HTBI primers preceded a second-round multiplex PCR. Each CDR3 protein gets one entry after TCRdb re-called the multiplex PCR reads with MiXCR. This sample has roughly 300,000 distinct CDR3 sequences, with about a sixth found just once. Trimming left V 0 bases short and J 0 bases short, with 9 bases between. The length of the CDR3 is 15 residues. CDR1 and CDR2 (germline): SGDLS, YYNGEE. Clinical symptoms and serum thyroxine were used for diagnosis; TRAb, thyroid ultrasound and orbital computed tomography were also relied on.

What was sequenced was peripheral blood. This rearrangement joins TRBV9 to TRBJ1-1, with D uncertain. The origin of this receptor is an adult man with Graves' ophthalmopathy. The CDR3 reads CASSVGVTVNTEAFF. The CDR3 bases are TGTGCCAGCAGCGTAGGAGTGACGGTGAACACTGAAGCTTTCTTT.